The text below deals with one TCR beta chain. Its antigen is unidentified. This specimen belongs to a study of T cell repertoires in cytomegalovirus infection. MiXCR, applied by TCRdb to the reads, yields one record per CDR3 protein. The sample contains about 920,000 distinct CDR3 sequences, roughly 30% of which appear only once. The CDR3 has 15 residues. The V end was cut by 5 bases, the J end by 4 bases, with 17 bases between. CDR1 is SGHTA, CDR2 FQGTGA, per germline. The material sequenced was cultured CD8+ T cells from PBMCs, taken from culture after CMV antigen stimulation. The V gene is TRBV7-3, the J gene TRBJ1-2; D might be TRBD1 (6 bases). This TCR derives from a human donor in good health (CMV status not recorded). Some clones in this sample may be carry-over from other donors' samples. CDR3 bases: TGTGCCAGCAGCATACAGGGACCCTCGGGCTATGGCTACACCTTC. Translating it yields CASSIQGPSGYGYTF.